Each of the 32 T cell receptor beta chains below was sequenced from the same sample in a study of T cells after yellow fever vaccination. MiXCR was run by TCRdb on the 5' RACE reads, yielding one entry per CDR3 protein. The sample shows approximately 580,000 distinct CDR3 sequences, around 16% of them seen only once. The material sequenced was PBMCs, taken 5 days after the first yellow fever vaccination. The source is a man younger than 30 who received the YFV17D yellow fever vaccine.

This clonotype was counted between two and nine times. V and J are TRBV5-4 and TRBJ2-1; possible D gene TRBD2, 8 bases. The CDR3 has 17 residues. Germline V gene data show CDR1 as SGHNT and CDR2 as YYREEE (reference sequence). Trimming took off 3 bases at V and 9 bases at J, with 25 bases between the two ends. The CDR3, as DNA: TGTGCCAGCAGCTCCCTGGACAGGTACAGACTAGCGCCTGAGCAGTTCTTC. Its translation is CASSSLDRYRLAPEQFF.

On this clonotype itself: The junction departs from the called germline gene at one end, perhaps through a read error. This chain connects TRBV6-2 or TRBV6-3 to TRBJ1-3, with a possible D match to TRBD1 (5 bases). CDR1 is MNHEY, CDR2 SVGEGT, per germline. This CDR3 comprises 14 residues. In nucleotides, the CDR3 is TGTGCCAGCAGTTACCGGGGACTGGCGGACACCACATATTTT. As protein: CASSYRGLADTTYF.

This clonotype was seen more than once but under ten times. The V gene is TRBV6-1, the J gene TRBJ1-1, with TRBD1 as a possible D gene (6 bases). Germline V gene sequence: CDR1 MNHNS, CDR2 SASEGT. This CDR3 is built from 14 residues. V dropped 6 bases and J dropped 1 base, with 12 bases sitting between them. The CDR3 bases are TGTGCCAGCAGACGAGGGGGTGCGAACACTGAAGCTTTCTTT. Translation: CASRRGGANTEAFF.

This clonotype was seen only a few times. The chain recombines TRBV5-4 with TRBJ2-7; 11 nucleotides align to TRBD1. Germline CDR1 is SGHNT and CDR2 is YYREEE (reference sequence). The CDR3 sequence is 13 residues long. The V and J ends lost 0 bases and 12 bases, in that order; junction bases with no gene match: 5. This chain's CDR3 is CASSLAADRGLYF. The CDR3 coding sequence is TGTGCCAGCAGCTTGGCCGCGGACAGGGGGCTGTACTTC.

The chain carries TRBV7-2 and TRBJ2-7; no clear D. The germline V gene has CDR1 SGHTA and CDR2 FQGNSA. The V end was cut by 2 bases, the J end by 0 bases, with 14 bases between. This CDR3 spans 16 amino acids. The CDR3 DNA follows: TGTGCCAGCAGCTTAAGGCGGTCAGTGAGCTCCTACGAGCAGTACTTC. Its translation: CASSLRRSVSSYEQYF.

The gene calls are TRBV7-9 and TRBJ1-2, with D perhaps matching TRBD1 (6 bases). V lost 5 bases to trimming and J lost 6 bases, with 13 bases between them. The CDR3 length is 13 residues. The germline gives CDR1 SEHNR, CDR2 FQNEAQ (reference sequence). The CDR3 nucleotides are TGTGCCAGCAGCAGAAGCACAGGGAATGGCTACACCTTC. Translated: CASSRSTGNGYTF.

V usage is TRBV20-1 and J usage is TRBJ2-1, with 8 bases identical to TRBD1. After removal of 6 bases from V and 4 bases from J, the junction contained 11 bases not matched to a gene. CDR3 length equals 15 residues. Germline V gives CDR1 DFQATT, CDR2 SNEGSKA (reference sequence). The CDR3 spells CSAGSWTGTYNEQFF. DNA for the CDR3: TGCAGTGCGGGCAGCTGGACAGGGACGTACAATGAGCAGTTCTTC.

This clonotype was picked up a small number of times. The J gene is TRBJ2-1, the V gene TRBV20-1; 11 bases agree with TRBD2. In germline, CDR1 is DFQATT, CDR2 SNEGSKA (reference sequence). The V gene end was trimmed by 5 bases and the J gene end by 8 bases; junction bases not matched to a gene: 8. The CDR3 consists of 14 residues. The CDR3 loop is CSAVNSGGADEQFF. Written as DNA, the CDR3 is TGCAGTGCTGTTAATAGCGGGGGGGCCGATGAGCAGTTCTTC.

Many counts were recorded for this clonotype. The chain couples TRBV5-1 to TRBJ2-3; no reliable D call. The CDR3 length is 13 residues. Germline loops: CDR1 SGHRS, CDR2 YFSETQ. V lost 5 bases and J 1 base, leaving 8 bases between the germline ends. Here the CDR3 DNA reads TGCGCCAGCAGGTTTGGGGGCACAGATACGCAGTATTTT. Its protein is CASRFGGTDTQYF.

This clonotype was found a few times. This chain uses TRBV27 with TRBJ2-7; weak D call: TRBD2 (5 bases). This CDR3 is built from 14 residues. Germline-derived CDR1 and CDR2 are MNHEY and SMNVEV (reference sequence). The V end was cut by 3 bases, the J end by 4 bases, with 13 bases between. This CDR3 is CASSFRGPGYEQYF. CDR3 sequence (DNA): TGTGCCAGCAGTTTTCGAGGGCCCGGGTACGAGCAGTACTTC.

This sequence joins TRBV6-1 and TRBJ2-7; TRBD1 matches 7 bases. This CDR3 is 17 amino acids long. Germline V CDR1 and CDR2: MNHNS, SASEGT. Trimming at V came to 4 bases and at J to 3 bases, leaving 15 bases not matched to a gene. CDR3 coding DNA: TGTGCCAGCAGTGGACCCGACAGTATACAGGGGTTCTACGAGCAGTACTTC. This gives the protein CASSGPDSIQGFYEQYF.

A few counts support this clonotype. V and J are TRBV4-3 and TRBJ2-1, with D tentatively TRBD1 (6 bases). V was trimmed by 1 base and J by 0 bases, leaving 19 bases between them. CDR1 LGHNA and CDR2 YSLEER come from the germline V gene. This CDR3 has 19 residues. In DNA form, the CDR3 reads TGCGCCAGCAGCCAAGGAAGGACAGCTTTAACGAGCTCCTACAATGAGCAGTTCTTC. It translates to CASSQGRTALTSSYNEQFF.

The chain joins TRBV4-3 to TRBJ2-7; D gene uncertain. Trimming shortened V by 0 bases and J by 3 bases, and 9 bases separated the two germline ends. Germline-derived CDR1 and CDR2 are LGHNA and YSLEER. This CDR3 region has 14 residues. The CDR3 protein is CASSQDRSFYEQYF. CDR3 coding DNA: TGCGCCAGCAGCCAAGATCGCTCATTCTACGAGCAGTACTTC.

This chain joins TRBV6-4 and TRBJ2-2, with D possibly TRBD2 on 5 matching bases. Deletions cut 2 bases from V and 7 bases from J, with 11 bases between. The CDR3 consists of 14 residues. Germline CDR1 and CDR2: MRHNA and SNTAGT. The CDR3 DNA reads TGTGCCAGCAGTGACAGGATGGGGAGCGGGGAGCTGTTTTTT. Its translation is CASSDRMGSGELFF.

The chain carries TRBV7-6 and TRBJ2-7; either TRBD1 or TRBD2 may fit D (6 bases each). The CDR3 runs 15 residues. The ends were cut back, 0 bases at V and 3 bases at J, with 12 bases in the middle. Germline loops: CDR1 SGHVS, CDR2 FNYEAQ. This CDR3 reads CASSLAMGGRYEQYF. CDR3 sequence (DNA): TGTGCCAGCAGCTTAGCAATGGGGGGCCGCTACGAGCAGTACTTC.

This clonotype was counted many times. The chain employs TRBV10-3 and TRBJ2-3, with a tentative D call TRBD1 (6 bases). The CDR3 covers 14 residues. Germline V gene lookup returns CDR1 ENHRY and CDR2 SYGVKD. The germline V and J ends were trimmed by 5 bases and 4 bases, with 13 bases remaining between them. This chain's CDR3 is CAISLGQRSDTQYF. The DNA for the CDR3 is TGTGCCATCAGTTTAGGACAGCGGTCAGATACGCAGTATTTT.

The chain has TRBV10-1 and TRBJ2-4, with 7 bases aligning to TRBD1. CDR3 length: 19 amino acids. Germline assignment: CDR1 WNHNN and CDR2 SYGVQD (reference sequence). V gave up 8 bases and J gave up 6 bases; unmatched junction bases: 25. This CDR3 is CASGTFTALQGMWGNIQYF. The CDR3 DNA reads TGCGCCAGCGGGACCTTCACCGCTCTACAGGGGATGTGGGGAAACATTCAGTACTTC.

This clonotype showed up many times. As DNA, the CDR3 is TGCGCCAGCAGCGGGGGGACAGGGAAGGCTGAAGCTTTCTTT. This translates into CASSGGTGKAEAFF. The chain recombines TRBV5-1 with TRBJ1-1, with 9 bases identical to TRBD1. The CDR3 has 14 residues. Germline loops: CDR1 SGHRS, CDR2 YFSETQ. The J segment lost 6 bases and the V segment lost 4 bases, leaving 7 bases of the junction unmatched.

The table lists this clonotype with a few counts. The chain recombines TRBV5-5 with TRBJ1-5; D not certain. Trimming stripped 7 bases from V and 1 base from J, with 15 bases between. The germline V gene encodes CDR1 SGHKS and CDR2 YYEKEE (reference sequence). The CDR3 is 15 amino acids. For the CDR3, the DNA is TGTGCCAGCGGGGTGGTCCCTGGCAGCAATCAGCCCCAGCATTTT. This codes for CASGVVPGSNQPQHF.

J is TRBJ2-1 and V is TRBV11-2; the D gene could be TRBD1 or TRBD2 (5 bases each). Per the germline V gene, CDR1 is SGHAT and CDR2 is FQNNGV. Trimming took off 5 bases at V and 5 bases at J, with 19 bases between the two ends. This CDR3 comprises 16 residues. Here the CDR3 reads CASSIRRGKVHNEQFF. For the CDR3, the DNA is TGTGCCAGCAGCATCCGCCGGGGCAAGGTCCACAATGAGCAGTTCTTC.

The table lists this clonotype with a few counts. V and J are TRBV12-3 or TRBV12-4 and TRBJ2-2; 8 nucleotides align to TRBD1. V was pared by 6 bases and J by 2 bases, with 5 bases of the junction left unmatched. The CDR3 extends over 15 amino acids. The CDR3 reads CASRGTGANTGELFF. CDR3 DNA sequence: TGTGCCAGCAGGGGGACAGGCGCTAACACCGGGGAGCTGTTTTTT.

Ten or more counts support this clonotype. The chain uses TRBV5-6 and TRBJ2-3; D gene ambiguous. Germline V gene lookup returns CDR1 SGHDT and CDR2 YYEEEE. The CDR3 loop spans 12 amino acids. Between the trimmed V and J ends, which lost 1 base and 5 bases, there was a span of 5 bases. This CDR3 is CASSLWRDTQYF. CDR3 coding DNA: TGTGCCAGCAGCTTGTGGAGAGATACGCAGTATTTT.

This clonotype has ten or more counts. This chain joins TRBV18 and TRBJ2-5, with 9 nucleotides matching TRBD1. Germline assignment: CDR1 KGHSH and CDR2 LQKENI. V shed 4 bases and J 3 bases; nucleotides not matched to a gene: 6. The CDR3 totals 15 residues. The CDR3 nucleotides are TGTGCCAGCTCACGTCGGACAGGGGAGGAAGAGACCCAGTACTTC. Translated, it gives CASSRRTGEEETQYF. The complete variable domain, with remaining parts taken from reference TRBV18 and TRBJ2-5, reads NAGVMQNPRHLVRRRGQEARLRCSPMKGHSHVYWYRQLPEEGLKFMVYLQKENIIDESGMPKERFSAEFPKEGPSILRIQQVVRGDSAAYFCASSRRTGEEETQYFGPGTRLLVL.

This clonotype showed up just a few times. The V and J genes are TRBV2 and TRBJ1-1; 10 bases map to TRBD1. CDR1 and CDR2 from the germline V gene are SNHLY and FYNNEI. With 7 bases clipped from V and 5 bases from J, the junction kept 7 bases outside the gene matches. The CDR3 runs to 14 residues. The CDR3 loop is CASMRDRGSTEAFF. Here the CDR3 DNA reads TGTGCCAGCATGAGGGACAGGGGAAGTACTGAAGCTTTCTTT.

This clonotype was seen a few times. The chain uses TRBV5-6 and TRBJ2-3; D gene ambiguous. The germline V and J ends were trimmed by 4 bases and 2 bases, with 14 bases remaining between them. Germline CDR1 reads SGHDT; CDR2 reads YYEEEE. This CDR3 region has 15 residues. CDR3 loop: CASSTATTYTDTQYF. In DNA form, the CDR3 reads TGTGCCAGCAGCACAGCAACAACCTACACAGATACGCAGTATTTT.

CDR3 loop: CASSLGLGGGEDTQYF. The CDR3 nucleotides are TGTGCCAGCAGCTTAGGGTTGGGGGGGGGTGAAGATACGCAGTATTTT. The V call is TRBV7-2, the J call TRBJ2-3; 7 bases match TRBD2. CDR1 is SGHTA and CDR2 is FQGNSA in the germline V gene. CDR3 length: 16 amino acids. Trimming took 1 base from V and 5 from J; bases not matched to a gene: 9. Variable domain in full (rest from reference TRBV7-2 and TRBJ2-3): GAGVSQSPSNKVTEKGKDVELRCDPISGHTALYWYRQSLGQGLEFLIYFQGNSAPDKSGLPSDRFSAERTGGSVSTLTIQRTQQEDSAVYLCASSLGLGGGEDTQYFGPGTRLTVL.

V usage is TRBV20-1 and J usage is TRBJ1-2; 9 bases line up with TRBD1. This CDR3 contains 18 residues. The germline gives CDR1 DFQATT, CDR2 SNEGSKA (reference sequence). With 1 base clipped from V and 4 bases from J, the junction kept 16 bases outside the gene matches. In DNA, the CDR3 is TGCAGTGCTAGAGTCCTTCCCAACGACAGGGGGAGGGTCTATGGCTACACCTTC. As protein: CSARVLPNDRGRVYGYTF.

This clonotype turned up a few times. The chain joins TRBV5-6 to TRBJ1-2; D is undetermined. Germline V gene data show CDR1 as SGHDT and CDR2 as YYEEEE. The CDR3 covers 14 residues. The V gene lost 6 bases and the J gene lost 2 bases, with 14 bases spanning the gap. The CDR3, as DNA: TGTGCCAGCACCTCTGAGACACGGAACTATGGCTACACCTTC. It encodes CASTSETRNYGYTF.

In this sample, this clonotype turned up many times. The chain links TRBV24-1 to TRBJ2-5, with D possibly being TRBD1 or TRBD2 (6 bases each). Germline CDR1 KGHDR, CDR2 SFDVKD. The CDR3 runs 15 residues. The ends were cut back, 5 bases at V and 5 bases at J, with 17 bases in the middle. The CDR3 spells CATSGWSGGRETQYF. The CDR3 region has the DNA TGTGCCACCAGTGGTTGGTCCGGGGGCAGGGAGACCCAGTACTTC.

There are a few counts of this clonotype. The genes are TRBV10-3 and TRBJ2-1; the match to TRBD2 covers 11 bases. The CDR3 is 15 amino acids. Looked up from germline, CDR1 is ENHRY and CDR2 is SYGVKD. With 3 bases clipped from V and 5 bases from J, the junction kept 3 bases outside the gene matches. In nucleotides, the CDR3 is TGTGCCATCAGTGATGAACTAGCGGGGGACAATGAGCAGTTCTTC. Translated: CAISDELAGDNEQFF.

The rearrangement joins TRBV11-1 to TRBJ2-2; D remains unclear. From germline, CDR1 is SGHAT and CDR2 FQDESV (reference sequence). V lost 2 bases to trimming and J lost 3 bases, with 22 bases between them. The CDR3 has 19 amino acids. The CDR3 loop is CASSLLGSAGEQYTGELFF. CDR3 in DNA: TGTGCCAGCAGCTTACTAGGTTCGGCAGGAGAACAGTACACCGGGGAGCTGTTTTTT. Supplemented by reference TRBV11-1 and TRBJ2-2, the full variable domain reads EAEVAQSPRYKITEKSQAVAFWCDPISGHATLYWYRQILGQGPELLVQFQDESVVDDSQLPKDRFSAERLKGVDSTLKIQPAELGDSAMYLCASSLLGSAGEQYTGELFFGEGSRLTVL.

This clonotype has at least ten counts. The chain has TRBV6-5 and TRBJ1-6, with 9 bases lining up with TRBD1. Per the germline V gene, CDR1 is MNHEY and CDR2 is SVGAGI. The CDR3 is 16 amino acids. The trim removed 2 bases at V and 4 bases at J, leaving 3 bases unmatched. Written as DNA, the CDR3 is TGTGCCAGCAGTTACGCGGACAGGGGATATAATTCACCCCTCCACTTT. This gives the protein CASSYADRGYNSPLHF.